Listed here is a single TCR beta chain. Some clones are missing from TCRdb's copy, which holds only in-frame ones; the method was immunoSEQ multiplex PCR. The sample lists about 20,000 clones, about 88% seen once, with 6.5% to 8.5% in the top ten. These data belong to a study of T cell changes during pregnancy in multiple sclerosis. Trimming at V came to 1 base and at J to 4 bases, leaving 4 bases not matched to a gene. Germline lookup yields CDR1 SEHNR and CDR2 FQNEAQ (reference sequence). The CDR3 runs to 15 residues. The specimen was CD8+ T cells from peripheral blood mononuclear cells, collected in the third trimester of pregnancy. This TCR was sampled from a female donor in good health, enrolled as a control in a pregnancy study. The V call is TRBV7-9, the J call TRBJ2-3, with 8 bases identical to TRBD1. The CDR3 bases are TGTGCCAGCAGCTTAGTGCAGGGGGCGTCAGATACGCAGTATTTT. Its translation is CASSLVQGASDTQYF.